The clone carrying this T cell receptor beta chain was found once. Its antigen is undetermined. The data were obtained in a study of cytomegalovirus exposure and HLA in healthy donors. As for the study in general: As an earlier analysis found, about 179 million T cells yielded some 120 million unique TCR beta sequences. HLA-typed donors contributed around 82 million unique TCRs, which were held in an early data release. Study outcomes and limitations: HLA allele associations emerged for some 16,000 TCR beta sequences in a later analysis, at 0.05 false discovery rate.

The PCR contained 60 Vbeta and 13 Jbeta primers. Clones were sequenced by immunoSEQ multiplex PCR, and TCRdb holds only the in-frame ones, with some missing. This sample yields a few hundred thousand clones, of which around 80% are seen a single time; roughly 7.4% belongs to the top ten. The CDR3 has 15 residues. Trimming left V 3 bases short and J 8 bases short, with 16 bases between. CDR1 is MNHNY and CDR2 is SVGAGI in the germline V gene (reference sequence). This TCR was recovered from a woman aged 55-69 years in good health and CMV-seropositive. The sample was PBMCs. This chain uses TRBV6-6 with TRBJ1-4; maybe TRBD1 (6 bases). The DNA for the CDR3 is TGTGCCAGCAGTTATGGCCTCGGGACATTAGAAAAACTGTTTTTT. Encoded protein: CASSYGLGTLEKLFF.